What follows are 15 T cell receptor beta chains derived from one specimen sequenced in a study of OX40 agonist ivuxolimab in advanced cancers. Produced via immunoSEQ multiplex PCR; TCRdb's table is partial and in-frame only. Of 50,000 to 65,000 clones detected, around 83% appear once; the ten largest clones hold around 4.3%. The sequencing here drew on CD4+ or CD8+ T cells sorted from blood, taken in a trial of the OX40 agonist ivuxolimab. The origin of the receptors is an adult with an advanced solid tumor such as melanoma, head and neck, liver or kidney cancer.

The gene calls are TRBV2 and TRBJ2-1; TRBD2 agrees at 7 bases. Germline V gives CDR1 SNHLY, CDR2 FYNNEI. J lost 7 bases, V lost 8 bases, and 8 bases had no gene match. The CDR3 totals 13 residues. In DNA, the CDR3 is TGTGCCAGCCGGAGGGAGCGGGGTAATGAGCAGTTCTTC. It encodes CASRRERGNEQFF.

This clone came up a few times. The chain uses TRBV6-1 and TRBJ1-1; 9 bases are shared with TRBD1. Germline values: CDR1 MNHNS, CDR2 SASEGT. There are 14 residues in the CDR3. V lost 6 bases and J lost 6; bases outside the gene matches: 8. In nucleotides, the CDR3 is TGTGCCAGCAGGAGGACAGGGGAAAGCGCTGAAGCTTTCTTT. As protein: CASRRTGESAEAFF.

The chain links TRBV2 to TRBJ2-7; D not resolved. This CDR3 contains 12 residues. The germline V gene encodes CDR1 SNHLY and CDR2 FYNNEI. Between the trimmed V and J ends, which lost 0 bases and 6 bases, there was a span of 6 bases. CDR3 sequence (DNA): TGTGCCAGCAGTGAAGCGCTTTCCGAGCAGTACTTC. This sequence encodes CASSEALSEQYF.

The chain carries TRBV7-9 and TRBJ2-7; 10 bases align to TRBD1. Germline V gene data show CDR1 as SEHNR and CDR2 as FQNEAQ (reference sequence). CDR3 length: 14 residues. J lost 0 bases, V lost 6 bases, and 2 bases had no gene match. CDR3 region: CASRGTGASYEQYF. The CDR3 DNA sequence: TGTGCCAGCAGAGGGACAGGGGCCTCCTACGAGCAGTACTTC.

V and J are TRBV11-2 and TRBJ2-5, with no clear D. Germline CDR1 SGHAT, CDR2 FQNNGV. The CDR3 is made up of 14 amino acids. V lost 4 bases to trimming and J lost 0 bases, with 9 bases between them. The CDR3 coding sequence is TGTGCCAGCAGCTCTATGACGGACCAAGAGACCCAGTACTTC. It translates to CASSSMTDQETQYF.

The table lists this clone with a count of one. The chain carries TRBV28 and TRBJ2-7; no clear D gene. Per the germline V gene, CDR1 is MDHEN and CDR2 is SYDVKM. The V and J ends lost 2 bases and 3 bases respectively, with 11 bases between them. This CDR3 comprises 14 residues. The CDR3 DNA follows: TGTGCCAGCAGTTTACCCCAGAGTGGCTACGAGCAGTACTTC. It translates to CASSLPQSGYEQYF.

This chain uses TRBV5-6 with TRBJ2-3; perhaps TRBD2 as D (5 bases). The germline CDR1 and CDR2 sequences are SGHDT and YYEEEE. The V end lost 3 bases, the J end lost 2 bases, and 10 bases lay between the germline ends. The length of the CDR3 is 14 residues. The CDR3 loop reads CASSYGEITDTQYF. The CDR3 nucleotides are TGTGCCAGCAGCTACGGGGAAATCACAGATACGCAGTATTTT.

A single count supports this clone. The V and J genes are TRBV10-3 and TRBJ2-7; possible D gene TRBD2, 6 bases. The CDR3 totals 15 residues. Germline V gene lookup returns CDR1 ENHRY and CDR2 SYGVKD. V lost 3 bases and J lost 0, with 12 bases in between. The CDR3 sequence: CAISDWGVSSYEQYF. As DNA, the CDR3 is TGTGCCATCAGTGACTGGGGGGTTTCCTCCTACGAGCAGTACTTC.

The chain has TRBV5-4 and TRBJ2-6, with unresolved D. Germline V gene sequence: CDR1 SGHNT, CDR2 YYREEE (reference sequence). Trimming cost V 4 bases and J 0 bases, with 8 bases left between them. The CDR3 length is 15 residues. CDR3 coding DNA: TGTGCCAGCAGCCCGGACGGCTCTGGGGCCAACGTCCTGACTTTC. It specifies CASSPDGSGANVLTF.

The chain employs TRBV4-2 and TRBJ1-1, with a possible D match to TRBD1 (5 bases). CDR3 length: 14 amino acids. Trimming left V 0 bases short and J 6 bases short, with 11 bases between. Per the germline V gene, CDR1 is LGHNA and CDR2 is YNFKEQ. Here the CDR3 DNA reads TGTGCCAGCAGCCAAGACCGGGGGAGGTCTGAAGCTTTCTTT. Translated, it gives CASSQDRGRSEAFF.

The chain is built from TRBV4-1 and TRBJ2-3; TRBD2 aligns across 10 bases. This CDR3 is 18 amino acids long. Germline lookup yields CDR1 MGHRA and CDR2 YSYEKL. V was pared by 1 base and J by 2 bases, with 9 bases of the junction left unmatched. The CDR3 nucleotides are TGCGCCAGCAGCCAAGGAGTAAAAGCGGGGGGGCCCACAGATACGCAGTATTTT. This translates into CASSQGVKAGGPTDTQYF.

The J gene is TRBJ2-2, the V gene TRBV5-4, with 11 bases that match TRBD2. The junction had 8 bases not matched to a gene; V was cut back by 4 bases and J by 3 bases. CDR1 SGHNT and CDR2 YYREEE come from the germline V gene (reference sequence). This CDR3 has 17 residues. The CDR3 nucleotides read TGTGCCAGCAGCACTCGACTAGCGGGGATATACACCGGGGAGCTGTTTTTT. Protein sequence: CASSTRLAGIYTGELFF.

The V gene is TRBV16, the J gene TRBJ1-2, with D tentatively TRBD1 (5 bases). Trimming cost V 4 bases and J 4 bases, with 7 bases left between them. CDR1 KGHSY and CDR2 FQNENV come from the germline V gene. The CDR3 has 12 residues. In DNA, the CDR3 is TGTGCCAGCAGCCTAGACAGCTATGGCTACACCTTC. Its protein product is CASSLDSYGYTF.

The chain joins TRBV9 to TRBJ2-2; the D gene is possibly TRBD1 (6 bases). This CDR3 has 17 residues. The germline gives CDR1 SGDLS, CDR2 YYNGEE. The V and J ends lost 2 bases and 0 bases respectively, with 14 bases between them. The CDR3 here is CASSVGPGHTNTGELFF. The CDR3 DNA reads TGTGCCAGCAGCGTCGGACCGGGACACACGAACACCGGGGAGCTGTTTTTT.

The chain carries TRBV28 and TRBJ2-5; 7 nucleotides match TRBD2. Trimming removed 7 bases from V and 4 bases from J; junction bases left unmatched: 6. The CDR3 length is 13 residues. Germline CDR1 reads MDHEN; CDR2 reads SYDVKM. CDR3 in DNA: TGTGCCAGCATCGGGGGGAGTGGAGAGACCCAGTACTTC. Translating it yields CASIGGSGETQYF.